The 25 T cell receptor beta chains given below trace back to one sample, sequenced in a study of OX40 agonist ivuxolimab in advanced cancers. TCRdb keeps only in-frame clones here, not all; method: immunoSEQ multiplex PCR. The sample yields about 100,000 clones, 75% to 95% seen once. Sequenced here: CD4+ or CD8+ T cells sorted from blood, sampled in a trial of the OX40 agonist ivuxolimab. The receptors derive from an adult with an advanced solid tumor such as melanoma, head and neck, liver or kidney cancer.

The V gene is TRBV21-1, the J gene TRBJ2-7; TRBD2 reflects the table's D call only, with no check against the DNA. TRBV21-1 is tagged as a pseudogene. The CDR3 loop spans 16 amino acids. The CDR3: CASSKPIAESSYEQYF. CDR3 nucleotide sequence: TGTGCCAGCAGCAAACCTATAGCGGAAAGCTCCTACGAGCAGTACTTC.

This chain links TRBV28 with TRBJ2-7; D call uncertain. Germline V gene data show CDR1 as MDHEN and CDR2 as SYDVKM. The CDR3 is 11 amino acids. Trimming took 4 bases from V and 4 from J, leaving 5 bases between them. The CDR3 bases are TGTGCCAGCAGTTCCCCTTACGAGCAGTACTTC. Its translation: CASSSPYEQYF.

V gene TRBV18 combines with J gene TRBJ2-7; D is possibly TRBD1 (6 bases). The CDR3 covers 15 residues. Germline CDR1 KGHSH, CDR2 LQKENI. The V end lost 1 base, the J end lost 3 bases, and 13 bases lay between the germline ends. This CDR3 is CASSPQKTGLYEQYF. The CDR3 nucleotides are TGTGCCAGCTCACCACAAAAGACAGGCCTCTACGAGCAGTACTTC.

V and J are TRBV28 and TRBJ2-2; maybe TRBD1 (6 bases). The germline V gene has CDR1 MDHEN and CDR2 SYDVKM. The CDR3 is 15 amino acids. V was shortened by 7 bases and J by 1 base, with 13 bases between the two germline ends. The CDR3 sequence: CASTPLQGNTGELFF. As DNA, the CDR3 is TGTGCCAGCACTCCATTACAGGGGAACACCGGGGAGCTGTTTTTT.

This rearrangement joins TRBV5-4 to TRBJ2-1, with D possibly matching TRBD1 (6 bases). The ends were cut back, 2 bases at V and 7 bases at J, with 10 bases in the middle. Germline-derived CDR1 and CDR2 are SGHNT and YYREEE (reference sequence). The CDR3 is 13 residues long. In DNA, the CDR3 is TGTGCCAGCAGCTTAGGGGGTTCTAATGAGCAGTTCTTC. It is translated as CASSLGGSNEQFF.

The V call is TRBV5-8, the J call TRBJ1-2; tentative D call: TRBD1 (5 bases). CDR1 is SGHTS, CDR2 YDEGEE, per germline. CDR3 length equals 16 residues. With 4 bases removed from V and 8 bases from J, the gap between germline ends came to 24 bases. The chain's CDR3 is CASSRNTGTLNGGYTF. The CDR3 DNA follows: TGTGCCAGCAGCAGAAATACCGGGACCCTAAACGGGGGCTACACCTTC.

The CDR3 DNA reads TGTGCCAGCAGCAAAAAACGTCGGGGTTCTACCGGGGAGCTGTTTTTT. This encodes CASSKKRRGSTGELFF. This sequence joins TRBV21-1 and TRBJ2-2; the table's D call TRBD2 went unverified against the DNA. TRBV21-1 is a pseudogene segment. The CDR3 totals 16 residues.

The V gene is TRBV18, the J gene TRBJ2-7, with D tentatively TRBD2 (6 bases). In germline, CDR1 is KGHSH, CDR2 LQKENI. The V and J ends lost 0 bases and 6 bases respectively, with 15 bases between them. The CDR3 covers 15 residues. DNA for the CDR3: TGTGCCAGCTCACCACCGGGTCTAGCGCCCCTCGAGCAGTACTTC. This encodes CASSPPGLAPLEQYF.

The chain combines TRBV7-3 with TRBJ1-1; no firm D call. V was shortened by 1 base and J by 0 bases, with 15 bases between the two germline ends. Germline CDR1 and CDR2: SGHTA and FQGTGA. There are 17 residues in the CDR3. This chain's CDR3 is CASSLNGRSHLNTEAFF. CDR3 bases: TGTGCCAGCAGCTTAAATGGCAGGTCTCATTTGAACACTGAAGCTTTCTTT. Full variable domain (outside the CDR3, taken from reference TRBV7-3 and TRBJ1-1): GAGVSQTPSNKVTEKGKYVELRCDPISGHTALYWYRQSLGQGPEFLIYFQGTGAADDSGLPNDRFFAVRPEGSVSTLKIQRTERGDSAVYLCASSLNGRSHLNTEAFFGQGTRLTVV.

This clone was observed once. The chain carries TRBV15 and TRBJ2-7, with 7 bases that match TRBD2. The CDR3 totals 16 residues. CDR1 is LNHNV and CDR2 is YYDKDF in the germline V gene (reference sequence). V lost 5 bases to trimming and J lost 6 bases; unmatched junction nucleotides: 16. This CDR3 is CATSPPKGLGNIEQYF. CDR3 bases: TGTGCCACCAGCCCCCCGAAAGGACTAGGGAATATCGAGCAGTACTTC.

As DNA, the CDR3 is TGTGCCAGCACCCTAAGCACGGGGGCAACCGGGGAGCTGTTTTTT. It codes for CASTLSTGATGELFF. The V call is TRBV7-2, the J call TRBJ2-2; perhaps D is TRBD1 or TRBD2 (6 bases each). This CDR3 has 15 amino acids. Germline lookup yields CDR1 SGHTA and CDR2 FQGNSA. The germline V and J ends were trimmed by 7 bases and 5 bases, with 17 bases remaining between them.

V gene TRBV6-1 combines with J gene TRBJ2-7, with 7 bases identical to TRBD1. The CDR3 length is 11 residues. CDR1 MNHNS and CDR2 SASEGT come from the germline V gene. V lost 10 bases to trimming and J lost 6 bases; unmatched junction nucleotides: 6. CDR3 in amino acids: CATLTGAEQYF. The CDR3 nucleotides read TGTGCCACCCTAACAGGGGCCGAGCAGTACTTC.

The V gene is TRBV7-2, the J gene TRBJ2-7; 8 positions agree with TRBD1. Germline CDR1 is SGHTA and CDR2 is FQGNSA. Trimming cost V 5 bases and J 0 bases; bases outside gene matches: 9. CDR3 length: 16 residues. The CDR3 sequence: CASSRTSGQVSYEQYF. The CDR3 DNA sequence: TGTGCCAGCAGCCGTACCTCGGGACAGGTCTCCTACGAGCAGTACTTC.

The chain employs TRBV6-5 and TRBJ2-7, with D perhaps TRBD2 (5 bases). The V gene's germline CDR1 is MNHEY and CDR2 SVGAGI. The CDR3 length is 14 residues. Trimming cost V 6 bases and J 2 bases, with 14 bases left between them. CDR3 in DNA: TGTGCCAGCAGCCGGGGAGAGGGCCCCTACGAGCAGTACTTC. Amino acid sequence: CASSRGEGPYEQYF.

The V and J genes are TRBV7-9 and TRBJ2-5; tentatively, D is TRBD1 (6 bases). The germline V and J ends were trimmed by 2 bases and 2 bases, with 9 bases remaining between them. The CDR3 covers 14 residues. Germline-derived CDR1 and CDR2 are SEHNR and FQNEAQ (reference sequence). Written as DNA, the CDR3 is TGTGCCAGCAGCTTAAGGGGGTCTCAAGAGACCCAGTACTTC. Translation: CASSLRGSQETQYF.

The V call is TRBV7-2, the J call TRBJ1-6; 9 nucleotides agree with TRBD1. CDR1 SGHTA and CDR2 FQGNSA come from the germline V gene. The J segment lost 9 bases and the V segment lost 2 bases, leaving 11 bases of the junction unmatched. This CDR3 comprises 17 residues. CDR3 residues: CASSLRTGEWLGSPLHF. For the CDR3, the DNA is TGTGCCAGCAGCTTAAGGACAGGGGAGTGGCTGGGTTCACCCCTCCACTTT.

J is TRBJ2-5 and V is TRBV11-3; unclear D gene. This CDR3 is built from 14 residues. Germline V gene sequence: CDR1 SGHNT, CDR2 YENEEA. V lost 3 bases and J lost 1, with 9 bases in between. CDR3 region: CASSLGYLQETQYF. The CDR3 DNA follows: TGTGCCAGCAGCTTGGGGTACCTCCAAGAGACCCAGTACTTC.

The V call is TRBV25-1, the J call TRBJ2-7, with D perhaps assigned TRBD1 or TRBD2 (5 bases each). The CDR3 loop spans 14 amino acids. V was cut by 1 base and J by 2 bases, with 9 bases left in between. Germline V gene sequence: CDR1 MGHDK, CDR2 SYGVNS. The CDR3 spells CASSEFGGTYEQYF. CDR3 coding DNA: TGTGCCAGCAGTGAATTTGGGGGAACCTACGAGCAGTACTTC.

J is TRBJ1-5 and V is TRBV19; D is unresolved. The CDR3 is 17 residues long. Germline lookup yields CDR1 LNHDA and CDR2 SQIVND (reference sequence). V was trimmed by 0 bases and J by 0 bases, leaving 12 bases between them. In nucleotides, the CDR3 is TGTGCCAGTAGTATAGAAGGCTCGGCGCTTAGCAATCAGCCCCAGCATTTT. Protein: CASSIEGSALSNQPQHF.

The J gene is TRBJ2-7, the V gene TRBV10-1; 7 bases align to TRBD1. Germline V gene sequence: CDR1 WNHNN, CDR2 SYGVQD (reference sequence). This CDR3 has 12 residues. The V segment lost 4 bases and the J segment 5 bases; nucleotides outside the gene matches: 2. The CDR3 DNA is TGCGCCAGCAGTGGAGACAGGGACGAGCAGTACTTC. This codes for CASSGDRDEQYF.

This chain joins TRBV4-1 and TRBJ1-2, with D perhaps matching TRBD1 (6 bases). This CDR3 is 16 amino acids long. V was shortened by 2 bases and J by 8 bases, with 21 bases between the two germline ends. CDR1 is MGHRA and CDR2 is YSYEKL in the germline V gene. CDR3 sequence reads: CASSQPQGFRDFGYTF. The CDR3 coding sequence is TGCGCCAGCAGCCAACCTCAGGGGTTTCGGGATTTCGGCTACACCTTC.

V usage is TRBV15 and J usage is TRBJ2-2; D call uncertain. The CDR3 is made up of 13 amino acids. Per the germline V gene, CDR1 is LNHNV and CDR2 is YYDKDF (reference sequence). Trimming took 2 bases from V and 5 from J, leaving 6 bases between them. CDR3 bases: TGTGCCACCAGCAGAAGTCCGACCGGGGAGCTGTTTTTT. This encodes CATSRSPTGELFF.

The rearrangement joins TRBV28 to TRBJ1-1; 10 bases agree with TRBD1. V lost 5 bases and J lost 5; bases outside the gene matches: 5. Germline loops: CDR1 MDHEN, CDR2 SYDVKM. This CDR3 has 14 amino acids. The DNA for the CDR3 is TGTGCCAGCAGTCCCCGACAGGGGGCAACTGAAGCTTTCTTT. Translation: CASSPRQGATEAFF.

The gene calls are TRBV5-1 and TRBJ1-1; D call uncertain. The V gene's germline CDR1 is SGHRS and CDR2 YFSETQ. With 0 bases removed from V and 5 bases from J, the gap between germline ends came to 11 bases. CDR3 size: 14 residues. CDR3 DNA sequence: TGCGCCAGCAGCTTGGGACGGTCGGGGACTGAAGCTTTCTTT. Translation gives CASSLGRSGTEAFF.

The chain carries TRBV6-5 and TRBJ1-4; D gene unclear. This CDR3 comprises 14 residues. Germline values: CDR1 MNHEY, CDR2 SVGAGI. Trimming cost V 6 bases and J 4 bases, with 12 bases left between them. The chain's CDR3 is CASSSGRSNEKLFF. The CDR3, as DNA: TGTGCCAGCAGCTCGGGGAGGAGTAATGAAAAACTGTTTTTT.